This T cell receptor (beta chain) derives from a study of blood T cell repertoires in COVID-19. Study as a whole: Collection of acute and convalescent COVID-19 samples took place in the United States, Italy and Spain. PBMCs, B-cell-depleted T cells, or T cells were the source of the cDNA or gDNA that made up the material.

The authors' processing: Amplification from reference gene primers served as the basis for estimated nucleated cell counts. Repertoires were generated with immunoSEQ multiplex PCR, while TCRdb's copy carries only in-frame clones and drops some. The V and J calls and clone size come from that table; D and trimming were worked out from the DNA. The repertoire has about 160,000 clones, approximately 90% of them found once; the top ten carry 4.8%. V lost 3 bases and J lost 8, with 14 bases in between. Germline loops: CDR1 KGHSH, CDR2 LQKENI. The CDR3 length is 15 residues. It was during active infection that Seattle patients were enrolled and then longitudinally followed.

The source of this sequence is a man aged 25 to 40 with COVID-19, enrolled during active disease. Material for sequencing was peripheral blood. The chain links TRBV18 to TRBJ1-6, with TRBD1 as a possible D gene (6 bases). The DNA for the CDR3 is TGTGCCAGCTCACCGGCCGGACAGTTCGATTCACCCCTCCACTTT. It yields the protein CASSPAGQFDSPLHF.